The T cell receptor beta chain under discussion was sequenced for a study of T cell repertoires in cytomegalovirus infection (dated by TCRdb to between 2018 and 2020). The study in broad terms: Alongside well-studied HLA-B-restricted epitopes, the peptide stimulations were aimed at recently identified HLA-C-restricted CMV epitopes, whose presentation resists viral immunomodulation. The HLA type of each donor mattered for the analysis, because public TCR beta signatures pointed to carriage of CMV infection along with the matching HLA type.

Sequencing was performed on an Illumina HiSeq 1500. TCRdb took the public reads, trimmed them with fastp at Q25, ran MiXCR for clone calling and kept in-frame beta chains. When rows share a CDR3 protein, they turn into one entry using the most common DNA and genes. For this sample the table gives approximately 770,000 distinct CDR3 sequences, of which about 29% were detected only once. The top ten clonotypes cover roughly 14% of the sample. What the authors observed across the whole study: The ex vivo response was dominated by HLA-C-restricted CMV-specific TCR beta clonotypes, which also provided the single most frequent clonotype in two of eight donors. Carriers of CMV infection plus the relevant HLA type were discriminated by the cumulative frequency of public TCR beta family members in the study cohort and in an independent approximately 360-donor cohort.

The CDR3, cysteine through phenylalanine, is 15 amino acids long. CDR3 DNA is the only sequence kept; it has 45 bases, read in frame from the first base. Trimming removed 0 bases from V and 2 bases from J, leaving 10 bases between the germline ends. Via the germline V gene, CDR1 is LGHNA and CDR2 YNFKEQ. This specimen's treatment or condition label, per the study, means: in vitro stimulation with specific CMV peptide epitopes to enrich CMV-specific T cells. This clonotype has ten or more counts. Its antigen is still unknown. Base quality data are lacking; no much larger clone is found one base away. Rearrangement joined TRBV4-2 to TRBJ1-2; the D segment cannot be called with confidence. This receptor was obtained from a human donor in good health (CMV status not recorded). Some clones in this sample may be carry-over from other donors' samples. Sequenced material: cultured CD8+ T cells from PBMCs, taken from culture after CMV antigen stimulation. The nucleotide sequence is TGTGCCAGCAGCCAAGATTCAGCCTTCAACTATGGCTACACCTTC. Its translation is CASSQDSAFNYGYTF.